Listed below are T cell receptor beta chains from one sample, sequenced in a study of blood T cell repertoires in COVID-19. The assay was immunoSEQ multiplex PCR, and TCRdb's table has in-frame clones only and misses some. The data hold roughly 53,000 clones, with 89% observed a single time. Source material: peripheral blood. These TCRs come from a man in his sixties with acute or convalescent COVID-19. The CDR3 runs from the conserved cysteine through the conserved F or W. A D gene is named only where the DNA matches it firmly. The size field is filled for only some rows; it gives once, few, many or a size class.

TRBJ1-5	TRBV6-1	-	TRBD1	CASSEAGNRGYQPQHF	TGTGCCAGCAGTGAAGCGGGAAACAGGGGTTATCAGCCCCAGCATTTT
TRBJ1-2	TRBV29-1	-	TRBD1	CSVEDPEQLFRGNYGYTF	TGCAGCGTTGAAGACCCGGAACAGCTTTTCAGGGGGAACTATGGCTACACCTTC
TRBJ2-1	TRBV3-1/TRBV3-2	few	-	CASSRSTEQFF	TGTGCCAGCAGCCGCTCTACGGAGCAGTTCTTC
TRBJ2-7	TRBV11-2	-	TRBD1	CASRIAGGGSYEQYF	TGTGCCAGCAGAATAGCAGGGGGCGGCTCCTACGAGCAGTACTTC
TRBJ2-7	TRBV6-1	-	-	CASSEAQGLSYEQYF	TGTGCCAGCAGTGAAGCGCAGGGGCTCTCCTACGAGCAGTACTTC
TRBJ2-2	TRBV12-5	-	TRBD1	CASGLGTGATGELFF	TGTGCTAGTGGCCTCGGGACAGGGGCCACCGGGGAGCTGTTTTTT
TRBJ2-3	TRBV10-2	-	-	CASSQSEQARVSTDTQYF	TGCGCCAGCAGTCAGTCAGAACAGGCGAGAGTTAGCACAGATACGCAGTATTTT
TRBJ2-3	TRBV27	-	-	CASSHRVTSLSTDTQYF	TGTGCCAGCAGTCACAGGGTTACTTCCCTTAGCACAGATACGCAGTATTTT
TRBJ1-2	TRBV4-1	-	-	CASSQQVNYGYTF	TGCGCCAGCAGCCAACAGGTGAACTATGGCTACACCTTC
TRBJ1-1	TRBV2	-	-	CASVRDSPLEAFF	TGTGCCAGCGTCAGGGATTCTCCCCTTGAAGCTTTCTTT
TRBJ1-1	TRBV5-1	-	-	CASSLMTENTEAFF	TGCGCCAGCAGCTTGATGACAGAGAACACTGAAGCTTTCTTT
TRBJ1-6	TRBV19	-	-	CATRGGGETNHHF	TGTGCCACCCGGGGCGGGGGCGAAACAAATCACCACTTT
TRBJ1-5	TRBV6-5	-	TRBD1	CASSGTDNSNQPQHF	TGTGCCAGCAGCGGGACAGATAATAGCAATCAGCCCCAGCATTTT
TRBJ1-2	TRBV7-2	-	-	CAVLGSDPVYYGYTF	TGTGCCGTTCTAGGCAGCGACCCTGTTTACTATGGCTACACCTTC
TRBJ1-5	TRBV19	-	TRBD1	CASSPQGDSNQPQHF	TGTGCCAGTAGTCCTCAGGGGGATAGCAATCAGCCCCAGCATTTT
TRBJ2-2	TRBV21-1	-	-	CASSMTDRSSNTGELFF	TGTGCCAGCAGCATGACCGACAGGAGTTCGAACACCGGGGAGCTGTTTTTT
TRBJ1-5	TRBV2	-	-	CASSEAGRGGQPQHF	TGTGCCAGCAGTGAAGCAGGCAGGGGCGGTCAGCCCCAGCATTTT
TRBJ2-1	TRBV24-1	once	TRBD2	CATSTGGTPYEQFF	TGTGCCACCAGTACCGGGGGGACGCCGTATGAGCAGTTCTTC
TRBJ1-1	TRBV3-1/TRBV3-2	-	-	CASSQGQGYTEAFF	TGTGCCAGCAGCCAGGGCCAGGGGTACACTGAAGCTTTCTTT
TRBJ1-2	TRBV12-3/TRBV12-4	-	-	CASGGANYGYTF	TGTGCCAGCGGAGGGGCTAACTATGGCTACACCTTC
TRBJ2-2	TRBV9	-	TRBD1	CASSVTGEPGELFF	TGTGCCAGCAGCGTGACAGGGGAGCCCGGGGAGCTGTTTTTT
TRBJ2-3	TRBV10-3	-	TRBD2	CAISETSGGLGDTQYF	TGTGCCATCAGTGAGACTAGCGGGGGGTTAGGAGATACGCAGTATTTT
TRBJ2-7	TRBV5-4	once	TRBD1	CASRAGQGGEQYF	TGTGCCAGCAGGGCAGGACAGGGTGGCGAGCAGTACTTC
TRBJ1-5	TRBV24-1	-	TRBD1	CATTETTGVDNQPQHF	TGTGCCACCACAGAAACGACAGGGGTGGACAATCAGCCCCAGCATTTT
TRBJ2-7	TRBV2	-	-	CASSKGQGFTYEQYF	TGTGCCAGCAGCAAAGGGCAGGGCTTTACCTACGAGCAGTACTTC
TRBJ1-3	TRBV27	-	-	CASSLGRAGNTIYF	TGTGCCAGCAGTTTGGGCAGGGCTGGAAACACCATATATTTT
TRBJ2-1	TRBV11-2	-	TRBD1	CASSSTTGASNNEQFF	TGTGCCAGCAGCTCCACGACAGGGGCCAGTAACAATGAGCAGTTCTTC
TRBJ2-7	TRBV5-1	-	-	CASSSQGDISYEQYF	TGCGCCAGCAGCTCACAGGGCGATATCTCCTACGAGCAGTACTTC